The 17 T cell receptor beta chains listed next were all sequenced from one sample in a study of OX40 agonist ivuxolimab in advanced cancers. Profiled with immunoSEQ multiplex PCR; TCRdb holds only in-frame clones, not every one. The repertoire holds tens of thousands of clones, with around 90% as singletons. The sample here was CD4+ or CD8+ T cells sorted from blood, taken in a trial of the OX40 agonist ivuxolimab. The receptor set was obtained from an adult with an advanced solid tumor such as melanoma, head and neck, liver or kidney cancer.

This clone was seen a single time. The chain's CDR3 is CASSTGERETQYF. The CDR3 coding sequence is TGTGCCAGCAGCACCGGCGAGCGGGAGACCCAGTACTTC. This sequence joins TRBV9 and TRBJ2-5; D possibly corresponds to TRBD2 (5 bases). CDR3 size: 13 residues. V lost 4 bases to trimming and J lost 5 bases, with 12 bases between them. Per germline, CDR1 SGDLS and CDR2 YYNGEE.

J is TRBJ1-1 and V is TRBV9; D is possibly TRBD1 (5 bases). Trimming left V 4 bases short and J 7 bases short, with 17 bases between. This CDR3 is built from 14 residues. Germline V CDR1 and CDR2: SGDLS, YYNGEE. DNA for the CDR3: TGTGCCAGCAGCCTTAGACGGGGTGGGGGTGAAGCTTTCTTT. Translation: CASSLRRGGGEAFF.

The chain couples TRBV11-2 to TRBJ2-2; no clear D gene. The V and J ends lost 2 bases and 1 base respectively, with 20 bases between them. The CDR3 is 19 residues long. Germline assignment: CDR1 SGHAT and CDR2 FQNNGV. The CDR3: CASSLSWLGLEMNTGELFF. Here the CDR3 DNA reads TGTGCCAGCAGCTTAAGTTGGTTAGGGCTCGAGATGAACACCGGGGAGCTGTTTTTT.

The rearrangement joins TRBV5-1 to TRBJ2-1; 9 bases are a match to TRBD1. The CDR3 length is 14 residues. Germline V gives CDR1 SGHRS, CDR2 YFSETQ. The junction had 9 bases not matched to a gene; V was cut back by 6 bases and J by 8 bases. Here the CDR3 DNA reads TGCGCCAGCATGACGGGACAGGGATGGGATGAGCAGTTCTTC. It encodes CASMTGQGWDEQFF.

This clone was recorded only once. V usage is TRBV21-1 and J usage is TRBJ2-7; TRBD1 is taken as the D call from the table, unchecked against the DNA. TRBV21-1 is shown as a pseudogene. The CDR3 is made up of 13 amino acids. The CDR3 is CASRDTPYYEQYF. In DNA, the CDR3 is TGTGCCAGCAGGGACACCCCCTACTACGAGCAGTACTTC.

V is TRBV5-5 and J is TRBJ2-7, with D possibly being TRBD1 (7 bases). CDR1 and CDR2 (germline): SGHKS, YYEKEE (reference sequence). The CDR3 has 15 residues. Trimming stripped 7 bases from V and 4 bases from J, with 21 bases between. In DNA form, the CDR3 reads TGTGCCAGCCTACACCCTAAGCAGGGGGGATACGAGCAGTACTTC. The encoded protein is CASLHPKQGGYEQYF.

The CDR3 DNA follows: TGTGCCAGCAGATCCCTTTCCCTCCTGACAGCTATCCAAACCTCCAACTATGGCTACACCTTC. Amino acids: CASRSLSLLTAIQTSNYGYTF. The chain employs TRBV2 and TRBJ1-2; TRBD1 is a possible D gene (5 bases). Germline V gene sequence: CDR1 SNHLY, CDR2 FYNNEI. The germline V and J ends were trimmed by 6 bases and 2 bases, with 34 bases remaining between them. The CDR3 length is 21 residues.

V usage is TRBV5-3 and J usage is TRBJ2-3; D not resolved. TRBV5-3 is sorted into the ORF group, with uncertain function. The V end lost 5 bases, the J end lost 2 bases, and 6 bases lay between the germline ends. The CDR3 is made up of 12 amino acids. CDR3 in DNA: TGTGCCAGAAGTATGCCCACAGATACGCAGTATTTT. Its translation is CARSMPTDTQYF.

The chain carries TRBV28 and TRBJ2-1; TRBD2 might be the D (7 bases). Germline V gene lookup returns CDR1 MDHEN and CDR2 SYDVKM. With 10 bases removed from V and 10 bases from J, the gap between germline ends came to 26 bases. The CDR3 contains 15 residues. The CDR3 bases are TGTGCCACCGTAGAGGGGGGGTTGGGGCTCAGGGAGCAGTTCTTC. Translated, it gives CATVEGGLGLREQFF.

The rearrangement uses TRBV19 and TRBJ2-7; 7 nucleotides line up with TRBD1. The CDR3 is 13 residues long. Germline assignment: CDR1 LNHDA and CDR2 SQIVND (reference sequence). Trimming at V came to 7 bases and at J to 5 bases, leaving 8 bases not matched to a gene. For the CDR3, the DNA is TGTGCCAGTAACCCGACAGGGAGTGACGAGCAGTACTTC. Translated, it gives CASNPTGSDEQYF.

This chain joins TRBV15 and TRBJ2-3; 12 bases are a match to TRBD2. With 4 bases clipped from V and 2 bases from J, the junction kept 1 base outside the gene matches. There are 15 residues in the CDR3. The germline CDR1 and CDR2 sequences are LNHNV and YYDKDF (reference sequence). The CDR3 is CATSTSGRATDTQYF. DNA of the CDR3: TGTGCCACCAGCACTAGCGGGAGGGCCACAGATACGCAGTATTTT.

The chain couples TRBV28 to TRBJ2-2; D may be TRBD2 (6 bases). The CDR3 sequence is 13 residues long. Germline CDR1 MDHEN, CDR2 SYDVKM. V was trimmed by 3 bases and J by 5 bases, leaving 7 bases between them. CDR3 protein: CASSLRETGELFF. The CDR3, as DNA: TGTGCCAGCAGTTTGCGGGAAACCGGGGAGCTGTTTTTT.

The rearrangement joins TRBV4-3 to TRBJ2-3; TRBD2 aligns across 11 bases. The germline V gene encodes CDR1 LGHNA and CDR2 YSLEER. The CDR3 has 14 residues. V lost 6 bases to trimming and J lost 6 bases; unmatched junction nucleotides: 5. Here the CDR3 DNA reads TGCGCCAGCAGTCTAACTAGCGGGGGTGATACGCAGTATTTT. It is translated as CASSLTSGGDTQYF.

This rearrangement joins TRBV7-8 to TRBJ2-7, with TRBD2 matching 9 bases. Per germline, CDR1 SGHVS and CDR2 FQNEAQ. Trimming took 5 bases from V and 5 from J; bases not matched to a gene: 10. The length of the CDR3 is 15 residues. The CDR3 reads CASSPVAGTSNEQYF. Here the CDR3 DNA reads TGTGCCAGCAGCCCAGTTGCCGGGACTAGCAACGAGCAGTACTTC. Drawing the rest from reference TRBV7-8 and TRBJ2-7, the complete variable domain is GAGVSQSPRYKVAKRGQDVALRCDPISGHVSLFWYQQALGQGPEFLTYFQNEAQLDKSGLPSDRFFAERPEGSVSTLKIQRTQQEDSAVYLCASSPVAGTSNEQYFGPGTRLTVT.

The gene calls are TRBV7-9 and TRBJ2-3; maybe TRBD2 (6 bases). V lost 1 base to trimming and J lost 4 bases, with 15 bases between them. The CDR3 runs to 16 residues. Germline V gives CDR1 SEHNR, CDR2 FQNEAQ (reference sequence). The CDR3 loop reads CASSLGAGTPADTQYF. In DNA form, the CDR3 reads TGTGCCAGCAGCTTAGGGGCCGGGACTCCGGCAGATACGCAGTATTTT.

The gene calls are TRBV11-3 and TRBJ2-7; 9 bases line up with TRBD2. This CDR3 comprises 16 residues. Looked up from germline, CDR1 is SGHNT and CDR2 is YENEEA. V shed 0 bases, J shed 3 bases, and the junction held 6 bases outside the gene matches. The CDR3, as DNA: TGTGCCAGCAGCTTAGATCCAGCGGGAGGCTACTACGAGCAGTACTTC. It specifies CASSLDPAGGYYEQYF.

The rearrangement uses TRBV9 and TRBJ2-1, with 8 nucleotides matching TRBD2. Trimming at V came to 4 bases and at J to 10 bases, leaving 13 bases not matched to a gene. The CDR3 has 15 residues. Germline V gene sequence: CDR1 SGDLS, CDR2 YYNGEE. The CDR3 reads CASSLTGTSSSEQFF. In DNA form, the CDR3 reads TGTGCCAGCAGCTTGACCGGGACTAGTAGTAGCGAGCAGTTCTTC.